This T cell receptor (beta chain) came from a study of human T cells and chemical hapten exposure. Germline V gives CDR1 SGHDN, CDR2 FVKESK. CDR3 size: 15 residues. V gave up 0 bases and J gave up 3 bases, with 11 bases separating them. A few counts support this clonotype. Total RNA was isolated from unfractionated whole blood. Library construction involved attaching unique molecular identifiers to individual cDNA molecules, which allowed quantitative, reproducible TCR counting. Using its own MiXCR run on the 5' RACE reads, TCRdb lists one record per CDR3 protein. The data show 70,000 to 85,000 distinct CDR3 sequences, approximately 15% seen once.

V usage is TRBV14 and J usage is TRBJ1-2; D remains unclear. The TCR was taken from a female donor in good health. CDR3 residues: CASSQDEGADYGYTF. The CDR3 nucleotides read TGTGCCAGCAGCCAAGATGAAGGAGCGGACTATGGCTACACCTTC.